Presented here are 29 T cell receptor beta chains from one specimen sequenced in a study of blood T cell repertoires in COVID-19. The method was immunoSEQ multiplex PCR; TCRdb's version includes in-frame clones alone and lacks a portion of them. The table shows under 80,000 clones, with 65% to 90% occurring only once. The source material was peripheral blood. Receptors were obtained from an older man with acute or convalescent COVID-19.

This clone is a singleton in its sample. This chain uses TRBV11-3 with TRBJ2-3, with 9 bases identical to TRBD1. CDR3 length: 15 amino acids. V was clipped by 4 bases and J by 5 bases; unmatched bases: 7. Germline assignment: CDR1 SGHNT and CDR2 YENEEA. The CDR3 bases are TGTGCCAGCAGCTCAGGACAGGGGAAGGGAGATACGCAGTATTTT. It encodes CASSSGQGKGDTQYF.

This clone is medium-sized. The chain uses TRBV7-9 and TRBJ1-6; perhaps TRBD1 as D (6 bases). The germline V and J ends were trimmed by 4 bases and 8 bases, with 12 bases remaining between them. This CDR3 comprises 14 residues. In germline, CDR1 is SEHNR, CDR2 FQNEAQ (reference sequence). The CDR3 spells CASSSSGVHSPLHF. In DNA form, the CDR3 reads TGTGCCAGCAGCTCCTCAGGGGTTCATTCACCCCTCCACTTT.

The rearrangement links TRBV5-4 to TRBJ1-1; no clear D gene. Germline values: CDR1 SGHNT, CDR2 YYREEE (reference sequence). V lost 0 bases, J lost 0 bases, and 6 bases lay in between. This CDR3 is 14 amino acids long. CDR3 in amino acids: CASSLERVNTEAFF. CDR3 DNA sequence: TGTGCCAGCAGCTTGGAACGCGTGAACACTGAAGCTTTCTTT.

V and J are TRBV27 and TRBJ1-2; no clear D gene. The germline V gene encodes CDR1 MNHEY and CDR2 SMNVEV (reference sequence). The CDR3 contains 15 residues. V lost 5 bases and J lost 7, with 20 bases in between. The CDR3 protein is CASSHGLDPWGGYTF. CDR3 nucleotides: TGTGCCAGCAGTCATGGACTAGACCCCTGGGGTGGCTACACCTTC.

V gene TRBV19 combines with J gene TRBJ1-5; D is undetermined. Germline-derived CDR1 and CDR2 are LNHDA and SQIVND (reference sequence). CDR3 size: 15 residues. The V and J ends lost 7 bases and 4 bases respectively, with 17 bases between them. The CDR3 reads CASNLYRLQNQPQHF. In DNA form, the CDR3 reads TGTGCCAGTAATCTATACCGGTTGCAAAATCAGCCCCAGCATTTT.

The V call is TRBV25-1, the J call TRBJ2-1, with a tentative D call TRBD1 (6 bases). CDR3 length: 15 residues. V was cut by 1 base and J by 4 bases, with 11 bases left in between. Germline values: CDR1 MGHDK, CDR2 SYGVNS. The CDR3 here is CASSEFRGRYNEQFF. As DNA, the CDR3 is TGTGCCAGCAGTGAATTCAGGGGCAGGTACAATGAGCAGTTCTTC. Combining the CDR3 with reference TRBV25-1 and TRBJ2-1 gives the whole variable domain EADIYQTPRYLVIGTGKKITLECSQTMGHDKMYWYQQDPGMELHLIHYSYGVNSTEKGDLSSESTVSRIRTEHFPLTLESARPSHTSQYLCASSEFRGRYNEQFFGPGTRLTVL.

The chain has TRBV18 and TRBJ2-1; tentative D call: TRBD1 (6 bases). Germline CDR1 is KGHSH and CDR2 is LQKENI. Trimming took off 2 bases at V and 4 bases at J, with 6 bases between the two ends. The CDR3 runs to 13 residues. The CDR3 DNA reads TGTGCCAGCTCACCAGGACAGTACAATGAGCAGTTCTTC. Its translation: CASSPGQYNEQFF.

This chain uses TRBV7-2 with TRBJ2-7; possible D gene TRBD1, 6 bases. This CDR3 has 14 residues. Trimming pared 0 bases from V and 2 bases from J, leaving 8 bases between. Germline values: CDR1 SGHTA, CDR2 FQGNSA. The CDR3 is CASSLATGTYEQYF. The DNA for the CDR3 is TGTGCCAGCAGCTTAGCCACAGGGACCTACGAGCAGTACTTC.

The gene calls are TRBV29-1 and TRBJ1-5, with TRBD1 identical over 11 bases. The CDR3 is 14 amino acids. V trimming: 5 bases; J trimming: 7 bases; junction bases outside the gene matches: 7. Germline CDR1 SQVTM, CDR2 ANQGSEA. The CDR3 region is CSVNIGTGGQPQHF. As DNA, the CDR3 is TGCAGCGTTAACATCGGGACAGGGGGACAGCCCCAGCATTTT.

This rearrangement joins TRBV6-5 to TRBJ2-2; no clear D gene. CDR1 and CDR2 (germline): MNHEY, SVGAGI. Trimming took off 0 bases at V and 5 bases at J, with 7 bases between the two ends. The CDR3 has 14 amino acids. This CDR3 reads CASSYSRRTGELFF. CDR3 nucleotides: TGTGCCAGCAGTTACTCGAGGAGAACCGGGGAGCTGTTTTTT.

This clone was seen a few times. V is TRBV28 and J is TRBJ1-2; 8 bases fit TRBD1. The V and J ends lost 6 bases and 7 bases, in that order; junction bases with no gene match: 10. The CDR3 spans 14 residues. Germline CDR1 is MDHEN and CDR2 is SYDVKM. The CDR3 spells CASSSGQGIGGYTF. The CDR3 DNA sequence: TGTGCCAGCAGCTCAGGACAGGGAATCGGTGGCTACACCTTC.

The genes are TRBV28 and TRBJ1-2; weak D call: TRBD1 (6 bases). Germline CDR1 MDHEN, CDR2 SYDVKM. The CDR3 spans 17 residues. Trimming left V 2 bases short and J 4 bases short, with 20 bases between. The DNA of the CDR3 is TGTGCCAGCAGTTTAGTTTCTGGCAGGGGATCGATCTATGGCTACACCTTC. This translates into CASSLVSGRGSIYGYTF.

The chain carries TRBV24-1 and TRBJ1-5; no reliable D call. V was pared by 3 bases and J by 0 bases, with 5 bases between. The germline V gene encodes CDR1 KGHDR and CDR2 SFDVKD. The CDR3 has 14 residues. CDR3 region: CATSDPSSNQPQHF. The CDR3 region has the DNA TGTGCCACCAGTGATCCATCTAGCAATCAGCCCCAGCATTTT.

The rearrangement joins TRBV11-3 to TRBJ2-1, with a weak D call TRBD1 (5 bases). There are 13 residues in the CDR3. Germline V gives CDR1 SGHNT, CDR2 YENEEA. V shed 5 bases and J shed 7 bases, with 12 bases lying between them. CDR3 DNA: TGTGCCAGCAGCATGGGGCCTTGGAATGAGCAGTTCTTC. Translating gives CASSMGPWNEQFF.

This clone turned up a few times. The chain has TRBV18 and TRBJ1-5; D unresolved. Germline V lookup: CDR1 KGHSH, CDR2 LQKENI. V was cut by 6 bases and J by 0 bases, with 12 bases left in between. CDR3 size: 15 residues. The CDR3 here is CASSEIHYSNQPQHF. The DNA for the CDR3 is TGTGCCAGCTCCGAGATCCACTATAGCAATCAGCCCCAGCATTTT.

The CDR3 protein is CASSTTAGGRTEAFF. CDR3 coding DNA: TGTGCCAGTAGTACTACCGCAGGGGGAAGGACTGAAGCTTTCTTT. This chain uses TRBV19 with TRBJ1-1; 7 nucleotides agree with TRBD1. Germline CDR1 and CDR2: LNHDA and SQIVND (reference sequence). V dropped 4 bases and J dropped 5; count of bases not matched to a gene: 10. The CDR3 runs to 15 residues.

The rearrangement links TRBV2 to TRBJ2-5; 7 bases are a match to TRBD1. With V trimmed by 6 bases and J by 3 bases, 10 bases remained unmatched. The CDR3 runs to 15 residues. Looked up from germline, CDR1 is SNHLY and CDR2 is FYNNEI. CDR3 DNA sequence: TGTGCCAGCAGCCTCACAGGGGTGGGCAAAGAGACCCAGTACTTC. Amino acid sequence: CASSLTGVGKETQYF.

The chain has TRBV30 and TRBJ1-6, with 9 bases fitting TRBD1. Unmatched junction bases numbered 6, after V lost 3 bases and J lost 9 bases. The CDR3 covers 14 residues. The germline V gene encodes CDR1 GTSNPN and CDR2 SVGIG (reference sequence). In nucleotides, the CDR3 is TGTGCCTGGAGGGATGGGACAGGGTCTTCACCCCTCCACTTT. Its translation is CAWRDGTGSSPLHF.

This chain uses TRBV24-1 with TRBJ2-3, with 10 positions matching TRBD1. The junction had 6 bases not matched to a gene; V was cut back by 4 bases and J by 3 bases. Germline CDR1 KGHDR, CDR2 SFDVKD. The CDR3 is 16 amino acids. Here the CDR3 DNA reads TGTGCCACCAGTGACTACGGGACAGGGGTTACAGATACGCAGTATTTT. It translates to CATSDYGTGVTDTQYF.

The J gene is TRBJ1-5, the V gene TRBV28, with TRBD1 matching over 8 bases. With 6 bases clipped from V and 6 bases from J, the junction kept 7 bases outside the gene matches. Germline V CDR1 and CDR2: MDHEN, SYDVKM. The CDR3 contains 14 residues. The CDR3 region is CASSLTGEGQPQHF. In DNA, the CDR3 is TGTGCCAGCAGCCTGACAGGGGAAGGTCAGCCCCAGCATTTT.

This chain connects TRBV4-2 to TRBJ1-5; no firm D call. Germline V gives CDR1 LGHNA, CDR2 YNFKEQ. The CDR3 spans 15 residues. Trimming cost V 4 bases and J 1 base, with 11 bases left between them. The CDR3 DNA follows: TGTGCCAGCAGCCCCGAACGCGGGAGCAATCAGCCCCAGCATTTT. This encodes CASSPERGSNQPQHF.

The chain carries TRBV7-9 and TRBJ2-4; 7 bases match TRBD1. Trimming took 5 bases from V and 0 from J; bases not matched to a gene: 7. This CDR3 is built from 16 residues. The germline CDR1 and CDR2 sequences are SEHNR and FQNEAQ (reference sequence). CDR3: CASSTGQPLAKNIQYF. CDR3 DNA sequence: TGTGCCAGCAGCACGGGACAGCCCTTAGCCAAAAACATTCAGTACTTC.

This sequence joins TRBV27 and TRBJ1-4, with a tentative D call TRBD1 (5 bases). CDR3 length: 13 amino acids. The V gene lost 3 bases and the J gene lost 5 bases, with 7 bases spanning the gap. Germline V lookup: CDR1 MNHEY, CDR2 SMNVEV (reference sequence). The CDR3 region is CASSLGGNEKLFF. The CDR3 bases are TGTGCCAGCAGTTTGGGGGGGAATGAAAAACTGTTTTTT.

The chain joins TRBV5-1 to TRBJ2-3, with D perhaps matching TRBD1 (5 bases). This CDR3 is built from 15 residues. Between the trimmed V and J ends, which lost 2 bases and 2 bases, there was a span of 12 bases. CDR1 is SGHRS, CDR2 YFSETQ, per germline. CDR3 residues: CASSLSQVDTDTQYF. CDR3 nucleotide sequence: TGCGCCAGCAGCTTATCACAGGTCGACACAGATACGCAGTATTTT.

The chain has TRBV4-1 and TRBJ1-2, with a weak D call TRBD1 (6 bases). Germline assignment: CDR1 MGHRA and CDR2 YSYEKL. Trimming cost V 1 base and J 2 bases, with 17 bases left between them. The CDR3 is made up of 17 amino acids. CDR3 coding DNA: TGCGCCAGCAGCCAAGGGGCCCTTGGACAGTCAAACTATGGCTACACCTTC. Amino acids: CASSQGALGQSNYGYTF.

This clone occurred once. V is TRBV27 and J is TRBJ1-2, with TRBD1 matching over 8 bases. The CDR3 covers 15 residues. The germline V gene encodes CDR1 MNHEY and CDR2 SMNVEV (reference sequence). The V and J ends lost 8 bases and 4 bases, in that order; junction bases with no gene match: 12. CDR3 bases: TGTGCCAGCCAAGCTCCAGGGGGCGCGAGCTATGGCTACACCTTC. This gives the protein CASQAPGGASYGYTF.

This clone came up a few times. The J gene is TRBJ1-5, the V gene TRBV19, with 10 bases matching TRBD1. The CDR3 consists of 13 residues. CDR1 is LNHDA and CDR2 is SQIVND in the germline V gene (reference sequence). The V segment lost 8 bases and the J segment 3 bases; nucleotides outside the gene matches: 1. The DNA for the CDR3 is TGTGCCAGTGGACAGGGGGACAATCAGCCCCAGCATTTT. It yields the protein CASGQGDNQPQHF.

The rearrangement joins TRBV7-9 to TRBJ1-1; 11 nucleotides match TRBD1. Germline trimming cut 5 bases from V and 4 bases from J; bases unmatched to any gene: 6. From germline, CDR1 is SEHNR and CDR2 FQNEAQ (reference sequence). This CDR3 has 15 amino acids. CDR3 nucleotide sequence: TGTGCCAGCAGCCCATCCGGGACAGGGGGCACTGAAGCTTTCTTT. It specifies CASSPSGTGGTEAFF.

This chain uses TRBV6-5 with TRBJ2-7, with 9 nucleotides matching TRBD1. This CDR3 comprises 15 residues. V shed 8 bases, J shed 0 bases, and the junction held 8 bases outside the gene matches. CDR1 is MNHEY, CDR2 SVGAGI, per germline. CDR3 DNA sequence: TGTGCCAGCGGGCCTCGACAGGGGGGCTCCTACGAGCAGTACTTC. This gives the protein CASGPRQGGSYEQYF.